This TCR beta chain was obtained from a study of T cell responses to AZD1222 COVID-19 vaccine. Study-level findings and limits: Reports say nearly half of spike-specific TCRs go after unmutated variant regions.

The table came from immunoSEQ multiplex PCR; TCRdb's copy has only in-frame clones and leaves some out. The sample lists some 180,000 clones; roughly 92% were seen once. CDR1 and CDR2 from the germline V gene are SGDLS and YYNGEE. There are 15 residues in the CDR3. Trimming stripped 8 bases from V and 2 bases from J, with 19 bases between. As regards this clone: No antigen is known for it.

The clonotype was recovered from an adult in good health. V and J are TRBV9 and TRBJ1-2, with D tentatively TRBD1 (5 bases). The source material was peripheral blood, sampled on day 0 of AZD1222 vaccination. CDR3 coding DNA: TGTGCCAGTGGGGTTCTAGCAGGGACCAACTATGGCTACACCTTC. Protein product: CASGVLAGTNYGYTF.